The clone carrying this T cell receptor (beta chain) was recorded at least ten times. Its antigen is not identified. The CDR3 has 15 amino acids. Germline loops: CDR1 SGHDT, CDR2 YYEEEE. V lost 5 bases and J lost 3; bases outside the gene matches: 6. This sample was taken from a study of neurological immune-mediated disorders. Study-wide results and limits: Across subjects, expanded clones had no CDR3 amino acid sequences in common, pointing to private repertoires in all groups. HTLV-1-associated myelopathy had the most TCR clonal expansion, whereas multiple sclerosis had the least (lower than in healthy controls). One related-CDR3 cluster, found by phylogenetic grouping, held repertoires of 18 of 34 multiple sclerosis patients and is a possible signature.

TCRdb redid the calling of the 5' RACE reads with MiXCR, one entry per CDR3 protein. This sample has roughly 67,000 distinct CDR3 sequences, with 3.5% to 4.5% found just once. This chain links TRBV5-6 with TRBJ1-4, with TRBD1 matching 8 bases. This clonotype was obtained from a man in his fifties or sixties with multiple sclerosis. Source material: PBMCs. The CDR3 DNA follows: TGTGCCAGCAGTCGCGACAGGGGCGCTAATGAAAAACTGTTTTTT. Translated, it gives CASSRDRGANEKLFF.